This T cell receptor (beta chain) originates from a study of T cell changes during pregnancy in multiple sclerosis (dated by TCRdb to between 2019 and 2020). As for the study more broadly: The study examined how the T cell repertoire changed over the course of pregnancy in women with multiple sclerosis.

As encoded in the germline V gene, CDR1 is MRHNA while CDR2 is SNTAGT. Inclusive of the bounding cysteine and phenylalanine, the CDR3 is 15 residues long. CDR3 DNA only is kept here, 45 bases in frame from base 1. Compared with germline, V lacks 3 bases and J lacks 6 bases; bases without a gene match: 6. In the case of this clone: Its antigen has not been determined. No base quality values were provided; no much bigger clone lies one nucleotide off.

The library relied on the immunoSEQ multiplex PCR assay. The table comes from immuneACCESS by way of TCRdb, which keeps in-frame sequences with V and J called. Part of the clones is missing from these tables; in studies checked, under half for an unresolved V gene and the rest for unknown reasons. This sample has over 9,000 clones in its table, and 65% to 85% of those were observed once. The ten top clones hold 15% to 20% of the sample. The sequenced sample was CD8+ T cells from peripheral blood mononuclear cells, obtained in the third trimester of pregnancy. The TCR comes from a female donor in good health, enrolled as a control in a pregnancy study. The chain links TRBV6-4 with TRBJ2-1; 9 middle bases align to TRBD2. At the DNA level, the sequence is TGTGCCAGCAGTGAGCTAGCGGGGTCAGGCAATGAGCAGTTCTTC. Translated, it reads CASSELAGSGNEQFF.